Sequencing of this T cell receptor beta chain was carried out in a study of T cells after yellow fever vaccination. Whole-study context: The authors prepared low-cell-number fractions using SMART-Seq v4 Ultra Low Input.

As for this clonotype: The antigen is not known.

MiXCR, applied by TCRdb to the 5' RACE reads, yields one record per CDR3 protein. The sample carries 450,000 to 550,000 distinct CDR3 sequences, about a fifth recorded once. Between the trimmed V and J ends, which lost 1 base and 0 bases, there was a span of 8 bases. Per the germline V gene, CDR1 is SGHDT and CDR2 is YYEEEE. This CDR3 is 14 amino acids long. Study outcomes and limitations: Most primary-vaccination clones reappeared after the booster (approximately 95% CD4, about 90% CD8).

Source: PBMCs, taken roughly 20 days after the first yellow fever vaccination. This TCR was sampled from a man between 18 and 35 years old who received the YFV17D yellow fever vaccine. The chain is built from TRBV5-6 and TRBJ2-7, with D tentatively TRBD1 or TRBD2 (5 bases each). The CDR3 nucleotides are TGTGCCAGCAGCTTGCGGGACGGCTCCTACGAGCAGTACTTC. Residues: CASSLRDGSYEQYF.